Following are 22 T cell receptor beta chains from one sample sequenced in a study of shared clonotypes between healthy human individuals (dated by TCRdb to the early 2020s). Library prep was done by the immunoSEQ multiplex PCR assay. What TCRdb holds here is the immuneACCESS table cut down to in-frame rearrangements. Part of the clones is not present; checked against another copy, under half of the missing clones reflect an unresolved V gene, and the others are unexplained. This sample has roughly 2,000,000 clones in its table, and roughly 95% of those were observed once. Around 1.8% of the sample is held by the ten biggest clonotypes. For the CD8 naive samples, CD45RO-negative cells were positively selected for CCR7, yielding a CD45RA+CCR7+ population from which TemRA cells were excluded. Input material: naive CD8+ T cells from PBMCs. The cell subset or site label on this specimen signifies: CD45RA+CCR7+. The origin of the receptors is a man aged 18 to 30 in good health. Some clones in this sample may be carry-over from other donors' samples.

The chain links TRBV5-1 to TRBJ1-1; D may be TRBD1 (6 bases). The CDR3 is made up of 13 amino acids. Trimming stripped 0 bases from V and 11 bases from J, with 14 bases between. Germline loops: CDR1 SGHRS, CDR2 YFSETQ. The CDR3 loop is CASSLEGGGVAFF. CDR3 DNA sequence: TGCGCCAGCAGCTTGGAAGGGGGAGGGGTGGCTTTCTTT.

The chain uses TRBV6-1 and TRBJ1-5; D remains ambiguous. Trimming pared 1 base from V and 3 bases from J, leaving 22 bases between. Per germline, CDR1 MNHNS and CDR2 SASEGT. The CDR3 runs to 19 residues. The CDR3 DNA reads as TGTGCCAGCAGTGAAGGGGAATACCGGACGTCCGGACTCAATCAGCCCCAGCATTTT. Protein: CASSEGEYRTSGLNQPQHF.

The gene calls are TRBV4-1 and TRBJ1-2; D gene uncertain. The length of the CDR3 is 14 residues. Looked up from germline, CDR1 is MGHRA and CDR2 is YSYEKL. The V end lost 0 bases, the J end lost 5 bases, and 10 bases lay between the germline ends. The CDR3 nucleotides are TGCGCCAGCAGCCAAGAGTGGCAGCGTTATGGCTACACCTTC. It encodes CASSQEWQRYGYTF.

CDR3 sequence: CASSSAGGGPYTGELFF. DNA for the CDR3: TGTGCCAGCAGCTCCGCAGGGGGAGGGCCTTACACCGGGGAGCTGTTTTTT. The gene calls are TRBV5-6 and TRBJ2-2; D possibly matches TRBD1 or TRBD2 (7 bases each). This CDR3 has 17 amino acids. From germline, CDR1 is SGHDT and CDR2 YYEEEE. Trimming shortened V by 3 bases and J by 3 bases, and 18 bases separated the two germline ends.

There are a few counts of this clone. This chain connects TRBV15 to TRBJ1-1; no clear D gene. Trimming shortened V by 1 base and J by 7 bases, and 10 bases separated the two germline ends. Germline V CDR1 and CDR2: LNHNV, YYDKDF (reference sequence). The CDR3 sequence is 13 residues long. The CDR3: CATSRVPEGEAFF. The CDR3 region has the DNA TGTGCCACCAGCAGAGTTCCGGAGGGTGAAGCTTTCTTT.

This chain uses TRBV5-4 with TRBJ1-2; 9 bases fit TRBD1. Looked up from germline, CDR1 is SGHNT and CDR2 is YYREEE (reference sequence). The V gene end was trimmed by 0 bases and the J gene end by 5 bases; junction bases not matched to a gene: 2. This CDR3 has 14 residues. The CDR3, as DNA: TGTGCCAGCAGCTTGGACAGGGGGCAGTATGGCTACACCTTC. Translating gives CASSLDRGQYGYTF.

Written as DNA, the CDR3 is TGTGCCAGCAGCTTACTAGGGGGCGACGCCTACGAGCAGTACTTC. Encoded protein: CASSLLGGDAYEQYF. The chain links TRBV11-3 to TRBJ2-7, with 7 positions matching TRBD1. After removal of 2 bases from V and 2 bases from J, the junction contained 6 bases not matched to a gene. The CDR3 extends over 15 amino acids. Germline assignment: CDR1 SGHNT and CDR2 YENEEA.

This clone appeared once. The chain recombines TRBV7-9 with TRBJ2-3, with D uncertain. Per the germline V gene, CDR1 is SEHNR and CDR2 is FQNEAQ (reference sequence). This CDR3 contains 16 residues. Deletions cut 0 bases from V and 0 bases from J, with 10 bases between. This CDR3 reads CASSLAPSVSTDTQYF. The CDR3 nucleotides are TGTGCCAGCAGCTTAGCGCCGTCAGTAAGCACAGATACGCAGTATTTT.

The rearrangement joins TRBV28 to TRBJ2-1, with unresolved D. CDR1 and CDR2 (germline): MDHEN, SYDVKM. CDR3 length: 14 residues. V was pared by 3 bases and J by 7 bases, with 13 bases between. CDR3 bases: TGTGCCAGCAGTTTTCAGCTGAACTTTAATGAGCAGTTCTTC. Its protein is CASSFQLNFNEQFF.

In DNA, the CDR3 is TGTGCCAGCAGCTTAGAAGCGGGGGGAACGAGCGGGGAGCTGTTTTTT. This encodes CASSLEAGGTSGELFF. The chain recombines TRBV7-9 with TRBJ2-2; 9 bases are a match to TRBD2. CDR3 length: 16 residues. The trim removed 1 base at V and 7 bases at J, leaving 7 bases unmatched. Per germline, CDR1 SEHNR and CDR2 FQNEAQ (reference sequence).

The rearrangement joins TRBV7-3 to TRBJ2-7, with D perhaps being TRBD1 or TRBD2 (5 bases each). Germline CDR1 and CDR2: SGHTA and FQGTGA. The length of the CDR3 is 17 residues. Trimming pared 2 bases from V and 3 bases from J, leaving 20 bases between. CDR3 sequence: CASSLRGPQGRFYEQYF. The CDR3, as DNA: TGTGCCAGCAGCTTACGGGGCCCTCAAGGCAGGTTCTACGAGCAGTACTTC. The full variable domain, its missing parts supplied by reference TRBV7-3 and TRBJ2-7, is GAGVSQTPSNKVTEKGKYVELRCDPISGHTALYWYRQSLGQGPEFLIYFQGTGAADDSGLPNDRFFAVRPEGSVSTLKIQRTERGDSAVYLCASSLRGPQGRFYEQYFGPGTRLTVT.

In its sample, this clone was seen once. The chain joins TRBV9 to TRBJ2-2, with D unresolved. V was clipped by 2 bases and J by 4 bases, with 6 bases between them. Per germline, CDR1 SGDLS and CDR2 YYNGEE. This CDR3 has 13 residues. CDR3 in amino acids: CASSVPITGELFF. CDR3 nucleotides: TGTGCCAGCAGCGTCCCCATCACCGGGGAGCTGTTTTTT. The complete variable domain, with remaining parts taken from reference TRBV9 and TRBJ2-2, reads DSGVTQTPKHLITATGQRVTLRCSPRSGDLSVYWYQQSLDQGLQFLIQYYNGEERAKGNILERFSAQQFPDLHSELNLSSLELGDSALYFCASSVPITGELFFGEGSRLTVL.

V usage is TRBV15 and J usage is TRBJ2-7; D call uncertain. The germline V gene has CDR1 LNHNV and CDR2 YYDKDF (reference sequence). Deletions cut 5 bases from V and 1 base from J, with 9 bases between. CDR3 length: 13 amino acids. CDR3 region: CATSGSESYEQYF. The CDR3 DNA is TGTGCCACCAGCGGTTCAGAGTCCTACGAGCAGTACTTC. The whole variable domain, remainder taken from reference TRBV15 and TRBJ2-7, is DAMVIQNPRYQVTQFGKPVTLSCSQTLNHNVMYWYQQKSSQAPKLLFHYYDKDFNNEADTPDNFQSRRPNTSFCFLDIRSPGLGDTAMYLCATSGSESYEQYFGPGTRLTVT.

The CDR3 nucleotides read TGTGCCAGCAGTTACTCCAGGGATGACGTATACATTCAGTACTTC. The encoded protein is CASSYSRDDVYIQYF. The rearrangement uses TRBV6-6 and TRBJ2-4; a possible D gene is TRBD1 (5 bases). The V gene lost 0 bases and the J gene lost 8 bases, with 14 bases spanning the gap. CDR1 MNHNY and CDR2 SVGAGI come from the germline V gene (reference sequence). The CDR3 contains 15 residues.

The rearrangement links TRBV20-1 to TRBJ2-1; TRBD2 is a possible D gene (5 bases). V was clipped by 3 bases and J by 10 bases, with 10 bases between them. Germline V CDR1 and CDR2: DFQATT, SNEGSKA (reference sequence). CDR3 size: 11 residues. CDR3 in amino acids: CSARGDYEQFF. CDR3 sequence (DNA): TGCAGTGCTAGGGGAGACTACGAGCAGTTCTTC.

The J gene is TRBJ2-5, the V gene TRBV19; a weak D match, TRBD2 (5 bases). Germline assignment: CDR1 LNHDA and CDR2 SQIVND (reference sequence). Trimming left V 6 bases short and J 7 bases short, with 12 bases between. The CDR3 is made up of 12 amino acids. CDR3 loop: CASRTLRGTQYF. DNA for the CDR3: TGTGCCAGTAGAACGCTCCGGGGGACCCAGTACTTC.

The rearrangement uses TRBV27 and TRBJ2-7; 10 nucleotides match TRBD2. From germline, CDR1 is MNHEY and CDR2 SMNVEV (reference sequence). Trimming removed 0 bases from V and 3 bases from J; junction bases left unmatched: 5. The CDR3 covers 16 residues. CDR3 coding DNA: TGTGCCAGCAGTTTATCGATGGCTAGCGGGAGCTACGAGCAGTACTTC. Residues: CASSLSMASGSYEQYF.

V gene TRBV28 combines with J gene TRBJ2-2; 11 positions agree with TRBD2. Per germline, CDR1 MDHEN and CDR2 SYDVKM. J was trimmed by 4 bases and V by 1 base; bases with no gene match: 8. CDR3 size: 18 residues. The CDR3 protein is CASSLSSGRTRATGELFF. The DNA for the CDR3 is TGTGCCAGCAGTTTATCTAGCGGGAGGACCCGCGCCACCGGGGAGCTGTTTTTT.

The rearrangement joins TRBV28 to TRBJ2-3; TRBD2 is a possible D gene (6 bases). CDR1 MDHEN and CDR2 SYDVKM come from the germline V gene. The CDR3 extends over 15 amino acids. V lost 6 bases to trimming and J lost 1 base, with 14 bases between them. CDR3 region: CASSRNSGGTDTQYF. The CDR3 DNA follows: TGTGCCAGCAGCCGAAATAGCGGAGGCACAGATACGCAGTATTTT.

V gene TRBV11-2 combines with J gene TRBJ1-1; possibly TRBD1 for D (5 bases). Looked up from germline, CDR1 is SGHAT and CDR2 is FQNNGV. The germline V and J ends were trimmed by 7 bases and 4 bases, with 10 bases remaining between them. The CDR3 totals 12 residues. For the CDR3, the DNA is TGTGCCAGCACTTTCGGGGGCACTGAAGCTTTCTTT. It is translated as CASTFGGTEAFF.

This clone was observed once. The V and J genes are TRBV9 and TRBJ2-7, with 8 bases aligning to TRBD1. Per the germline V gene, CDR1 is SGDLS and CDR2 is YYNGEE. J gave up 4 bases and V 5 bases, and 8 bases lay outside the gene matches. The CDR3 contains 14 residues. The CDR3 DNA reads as TGTGCCAGCAGGTCCGGGACAGGAGGTTACGAGCAGTACTTC. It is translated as CASRSGTGGYEQYF. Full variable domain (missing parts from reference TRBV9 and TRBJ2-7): DSGVTQTPKHLITATGQRVTLRCSPRSGDLSVYWYQQSLDQGLQFLIQYYNGEERAKGNILERFSAQQFPDLHSELNLSSLELGDSALYFCASRSGTGGYEQYFGPGTRLTVT.

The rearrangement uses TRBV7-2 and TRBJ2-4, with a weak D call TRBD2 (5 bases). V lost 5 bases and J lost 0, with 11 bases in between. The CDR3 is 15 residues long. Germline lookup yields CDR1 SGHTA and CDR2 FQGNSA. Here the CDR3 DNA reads TGTGCCAGCAGCGGGGAGCATTTAGCCAAAAACATTCAGTACTTC. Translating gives CASSGEHLAKNIQYF.